These T cell receptor beta chains were read from a single sample in a study of blood T cell repertoires in COVID-19. Method: immunoSEQ multiplex PCR; TCRdb's copy keeps in-frame clones and lacks some. The sample includes roughly 280,000 clones, roughly 89% of them seen just once. Sequenced input: PBMCs or T cells enriched from blood (not recorded which). Receptors were obtained from a woman in her fifties or sixties who had recovered from COVID-19. The CDR3 runs from the conserved cysteine through the conserved F or W. Fields, in order: D gene, clone size, V gene, J gene, CDR3 protein, CDR3 DNA. The D gene is left open where the match is weak. Not all rows give a size; the values are once, few, many and, for expanded clones, a class.

TRBD2	.	TRBV9	TRBJ2-1	CASSRGGLALDEQFF	TGTGCCAGCAGCAGAGGGGGACTAGCTTTGGATGAGCAGTTCTTC
.	.	TRBV28	TRBJ1-4	CASSLLNEKLFF	TGTGCCAGCAGTTTACTTAATGAAAAACTGTTTTTT
.	.	TRBV5-1	TRBJ2-3	CASRRTFNILTDTQYF	TGCGCCAGCAGACGGACTTTCAACATTCTCACAGATACGCAGTATTTT
.	.	TRBV6-1	TRBJ2-7	CASSDQDITYEQYF	TGTGCCAGCAGTGACCAGGACATTACCTACGAGCAGTACTTC
.	.	TRBV4-2	TRBJ2-1	CASSQDWRAREQFF	TGTGCCAGCAGCCAGGATTGGCGGGCACGTGAGCAGTTCTTC
.	.	TRBV7-9	TRBJ2-3	CASSLSSRTDTQYF	TGTGCCAGCAGCTTATCTTCCCGCACAGATACGCAGTATTTT
TRBD1	.	TRBV6-1	TRBJ1-2	CASSEGGQTRYGYTF	TGTGCCAGCAGTGAAGGGGGACAGACCCGCTATGGCTACACCTTC
.	many	TRBV28	TRBJ2-7	CASSFARTASYEQYF	TGTGCCAGCAGTTTCGCTCGGACAGCCTCCTACGAGCAGTACTTC
.	.	TRBV15	TRBJ1-5	CATSSGNQPQHF	TGTGCCACCAGTTCAGGGAATCAGCCCCAGCATTTT
.	.	TRBV5-1	TRBJ1-1	CASSFNLGGRMNTEAFF	TGCGCCAGCAGCTTTAATCTCGGGGGGAGGATGAACACTGAAGCTTTCTTT
TRBD1	.	TRBV29-1	TRBJ2-1	CSVGTGGFSEQFF	TGCAGCGTTGGGACAGGGGGCTTCAGTGAGCAGTTCTTC
.	once	TRBV10-1	TRBJ2-7	CASSAPGNYEQYF	TGCGCCAGCAGTGCCCCGGGGAACTACGAGCAGTACTTC
TRBD2	.	TRBV7-8	TRBJ2-7	CASSRLADYEQYF	TGTGCCAGCAGCCGACTAGCGGACTACGAGCAGTACTTC
TRBD1	.	TRBV18	TRBJ1-2	CASSPPTGRNWNYGYTF	TGTGCCAGCTCACCACCGACAGGGAGGAATTGGAACTATGGCTACACCTTC
TRBD2	.	TRBV9	TRBJ2-5	CASSATAGHQETQYF	TGTGCCAGCAGCGCTACAGCGGGACACCAAGAGACCCAGTACTTC
.	few	TRBV6-4	TRBJ2-1	CASSDSIGSYNEQFF	TGTGCCAGCAGTGACTCGATTGGCAGCTACAATGAGCAGTTCTTC
.	.	TRBV28	TRBJ2-3	CASSRRGSTDTQYF	TGTGCCAGCAGCCGCCGGGGTAGCACAGATACGCAGTATTTT
.	.	TRBV5-1	TRBJ2-7	CASSLDWGRAYEQYF	TGCGCCAGCAGCCTAGACTGGGGCAGGGCATACGAGCAGTACTTC
.	once	TRBV5-1	TRBJ1-5	CASSLEQGGQPQHF	TGCGCCAGCAGCTTGGAACAGGGCGGACAGCCCCAGCATTTT
.	.	TRBV30	TRBJ2-3	CAWREKATDTQYF	TGTGCCTGGAGAGAGAAAGCAACAGATACGCAGTATTTT
.	few	TRBV6-1	TRBJ1-1	CASSELGGRVNTEAFF	TGTGCCAGCAGTGAACTTGGGGGCCGGGTGAACACTGAAGCTTTCTTT
TRBD1	.	TRBV7-9	TRBJ1-2	CASSLGDRGYTF	TGTGCCAGCAGCTTAGGGGACAGGGGCTACACCTTC
.	.	TRBV5-5	TRBJ1-4	CASSSATNEKLFF	TGTGCCAGCAGCTCTGCAACTAATGAAAAACTGTTTTTT
.	once	TRBV9	TRBJ1-2	CASSVKGYGYTF	TGTGCCAGCAGCGTAAAGGGGTATGGCTACACCTTC
TRBD1	.	TRBV9	TRBJ1-4	CASSPGQGTEKLFF	TGTGCCAGCAGCCCTGGACAGGGGACGGAAAAACTGTTTTTT
.	.	TRBV27	TRBJ1-1	CASTDRLNTEAFF	TGTGCCAGCACAGACAGGTTGAACACTGAAGCTTTCTTT
TRBD2	.	TRBV27	TRBJ2-2	CASKPGLGAGELFF	TGTGCCAGCAAACCGGGACTAGGAGCCGGGGAGCTGTTTTTT
.	.	TRBV4-2	TRBJ1-6	CASSQDSGADSPLHF	TGTGCCAGCAGCCAAGATTCAGGGGCGGATTCACCCCTCCACTTT
.	.	TRBV28	TRBJ1-3	CARGGASSGNTIYF	TGTGCCAGGGGGGGGGCTTCTTCTGGAAACACCATATATTTT
TRBD2	.	TRBV7-9	TRBJ2-3	CAMPGTSSSDTQYF	TGTGCCATGCCCGGGACTAGTTCCTCAGATACGCAGTATTTT
.	.	TRBV28	TRBJ1-2	CASSLSVARGYTF	TGTGCCAGCAGTTTAAGTGTAGCTCGGGGCTACACCTTC
TRBD1	.	TRBV28	TRBJ2-7	CASSLGQETYEQYF	TGTGCCAGCAGTTTAGGACAGGAGACCTACGAGCAGTACTTC
TRBD2	.	TRBV5-1	TRBJ2-1	CASSLRYFAGGKDEQFF	TGCGCCAGCAGCTTGAGATATTTCGCGGGGGGCAAGGATGAGCAGTTCTTC
.	.	TRBV11-3	TRBJ2-7	CASSFSHPAYEQYF	TGTGCCAGCAGCTTTAGCCACCCTGCCTACGAGCAGTACTTC
.	.	TRBV24-1	TRBJ1-2	CATGGGGNGYTF	TGTGCCACCGGAGGGGGGGGGAACGGCTACACCTTC
TRBD1	.	TRBV19	TRBJ1-1	CASSTGQRNTEAFF	TGTGCCAGTAGTACGGGACAGAGGAACACTGAAGCTTTCTTT
.	.	TRBV5-4	TRBJ1-2	CATASSLSTNYGYTF	TGTGCTACGGCCAGTAGCCTCTCTACTAACTATGGCTACACCTTC
TRBD1	.	TRBV27	TRBJ1-1	CASRRTGLNTEAFF	TGTGCCAGCAGACGGACAGGATTGAACACTGAAGCTTTCTTT
.	.	TRBV7-3	TRBJ1-3	CASSSGGYSGNTIYF	TGTGCCAGCAGCTCAGGCGGGTACTCTGGAAACACCATATATTTT
TRBD2	.	TRBV2	TRBJ2-2	CASSEGTSGRQGRELFF	TGTGCCAGCAGCGAAGGGACTAGCGGGAGACAGGGCCGGGAGCTGTTTTTT
.	.	TRBV23-1	TRBJ2-1	CASSQSAVSYNEQFF	TGCGCCAGCAGTCAATCGGCAGTCTCCTACAATGAGCAGTTCTTC
TRBD2	.	TRBV3-1/TRBV3-2	TRBJ2-1	CASSQERVTSGREQFF	TGTGCCAGCAGCCAAGAACGGGTTACTAGCGGCCGTGAGCAGTTCTTC
TRBD2	.	TRBV3-1/TRBV3-2	TRBJ2-5	CASSQELGSGGPLGTQYF	TGTGCCAGCAGCCAAGAGTTAGGGAGCGGGGGGCCGCTTGGGACCCAGTACTTC
.	.	TRBV6-5	TRBJ2-7	CASTAGWVGEQYF	TGTGCCAGCACGGCGGGATGGGTGGGGGAGCAGTACTTC
.	.	TRBV20-1	TRBJ2-5	CSATQETQYF	TGCAGTGCAACACAAGAGACCCAGTACTTC
.	.	TRBV28	TRBJ1-1	CATQQGSEGNTEAFF	TGTGCCACCCAACAGGGTTCAGAGGGGAACACTGAAGCTTTCTTT
.	.	TRBV5-1	TRBJ2-1	CASSLGPQVFF	TGCGCCAGCAGCTTGGGCCCCCAGGTGTTCTTC
.	.	TRBV7-8	TRBJ2-7	CASSFYYRGTNKYF	TGTGCCAGCAGCTTCTACTATAGAGGGACAAATAAGTACTTC
TRBD1	few	TRBV2	TRBJ1-2	CASSESETGDYGYTF	TGTGCCAGCAGTGAATCCGAGACAGGGGACTATGGCTACACCTTC
.	.	TRBV28	TRBJ2-1	CASSLFTTPSHEQFF	TGTGCCAGCAGTTTATTTACTACCCCTTCCCATGAGCAGTTCTTC